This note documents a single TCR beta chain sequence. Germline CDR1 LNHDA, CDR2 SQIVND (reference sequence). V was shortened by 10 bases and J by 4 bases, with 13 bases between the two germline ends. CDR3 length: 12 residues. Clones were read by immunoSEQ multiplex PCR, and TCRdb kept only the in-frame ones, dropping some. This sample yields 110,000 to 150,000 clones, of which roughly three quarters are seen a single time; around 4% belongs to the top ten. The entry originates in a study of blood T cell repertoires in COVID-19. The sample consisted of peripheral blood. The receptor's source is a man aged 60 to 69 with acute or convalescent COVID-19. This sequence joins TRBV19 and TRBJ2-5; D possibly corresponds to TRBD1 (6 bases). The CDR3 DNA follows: TGTGCCACTGACGCAGGGGCAGAGACCCAGTACTTC. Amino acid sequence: CATDAGAETQYF.